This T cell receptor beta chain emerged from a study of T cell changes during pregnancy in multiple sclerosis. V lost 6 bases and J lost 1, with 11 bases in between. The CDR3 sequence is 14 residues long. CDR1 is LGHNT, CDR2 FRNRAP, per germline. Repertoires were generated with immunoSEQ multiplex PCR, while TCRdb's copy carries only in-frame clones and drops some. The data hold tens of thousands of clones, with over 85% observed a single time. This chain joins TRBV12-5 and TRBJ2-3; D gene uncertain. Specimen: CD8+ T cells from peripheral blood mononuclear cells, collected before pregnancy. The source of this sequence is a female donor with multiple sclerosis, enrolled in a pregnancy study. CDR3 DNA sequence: TGTGCTAGTGGCCCCCTCCGGGGCACAGATACGCAGTATTTT. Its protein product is CASGPLRGTDTQYF. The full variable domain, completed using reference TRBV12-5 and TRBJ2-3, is DARVTQTPRHKVTEMGQEVTMRCQPILGHNTVFWYRQTMMQGLELLAYFRNRAPLDDSGMPKDRFSAEMPDATLATLKIQPSEPRDSAVYFCASGPLRGTDTQYFGPGTRLTVL.